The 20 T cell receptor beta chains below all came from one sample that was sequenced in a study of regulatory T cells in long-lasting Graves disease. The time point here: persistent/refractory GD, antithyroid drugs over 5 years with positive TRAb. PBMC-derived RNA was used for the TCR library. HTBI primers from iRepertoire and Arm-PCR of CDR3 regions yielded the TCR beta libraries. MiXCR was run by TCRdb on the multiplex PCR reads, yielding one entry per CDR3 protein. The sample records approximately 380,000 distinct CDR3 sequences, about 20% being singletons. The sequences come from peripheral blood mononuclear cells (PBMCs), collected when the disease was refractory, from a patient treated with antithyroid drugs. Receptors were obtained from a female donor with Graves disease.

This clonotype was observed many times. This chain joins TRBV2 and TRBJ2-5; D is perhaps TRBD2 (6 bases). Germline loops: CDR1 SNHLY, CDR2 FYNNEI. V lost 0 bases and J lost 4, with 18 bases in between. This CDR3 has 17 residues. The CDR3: CASSEAQVGGVRETQYF. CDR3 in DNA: TGTGCCAGCAGTGAAGCGCAGGTGGGAGGTGTGAGAGAGACCCAGTACTTC.

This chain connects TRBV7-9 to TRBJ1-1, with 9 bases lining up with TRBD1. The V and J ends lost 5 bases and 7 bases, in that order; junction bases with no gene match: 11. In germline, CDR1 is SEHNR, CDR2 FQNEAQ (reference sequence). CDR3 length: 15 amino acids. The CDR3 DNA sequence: TGTGCCAGCAGCCCTGCGGACAGGGGAGATAATGAAGCTTTCTTT. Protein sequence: CASSPADRGDNEAFF.

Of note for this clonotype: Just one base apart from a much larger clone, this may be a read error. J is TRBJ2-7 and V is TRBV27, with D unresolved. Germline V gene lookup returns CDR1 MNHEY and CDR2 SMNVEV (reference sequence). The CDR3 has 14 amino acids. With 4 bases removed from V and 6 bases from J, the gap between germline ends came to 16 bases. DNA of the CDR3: TGTGCCAGCAGTTCAATCAGATCATTTTCCGAGCAGTACTTC. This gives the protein CASSSIRSFSEQYF.

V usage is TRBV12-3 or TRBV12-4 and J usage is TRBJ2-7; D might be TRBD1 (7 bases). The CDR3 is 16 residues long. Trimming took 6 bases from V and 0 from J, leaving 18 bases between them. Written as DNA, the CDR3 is TGTGCCAGCAGGGGGACAGCCCGGAGGGGCTCCTACGAGCAGTACTTC. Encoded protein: CASRGTARRGSYEQYF.

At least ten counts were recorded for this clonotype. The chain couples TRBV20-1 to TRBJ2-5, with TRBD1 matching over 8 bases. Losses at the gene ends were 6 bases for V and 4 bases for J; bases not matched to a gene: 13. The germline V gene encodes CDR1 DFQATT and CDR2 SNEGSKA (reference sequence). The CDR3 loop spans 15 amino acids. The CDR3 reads CSASILTGGRETQYF. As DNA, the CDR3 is TGCAGTGCCTCAATCCTAACAGGGGGTCGAGAGACCCAGTACTTC.

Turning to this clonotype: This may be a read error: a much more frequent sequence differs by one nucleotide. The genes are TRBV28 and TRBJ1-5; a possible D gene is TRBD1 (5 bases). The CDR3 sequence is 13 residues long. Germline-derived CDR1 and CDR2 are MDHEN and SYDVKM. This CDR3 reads CARSLESGQPQHF. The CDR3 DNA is TGTGCCCGCAGTTTAGAATCAGGGCAGCCCCAGCATTTT.

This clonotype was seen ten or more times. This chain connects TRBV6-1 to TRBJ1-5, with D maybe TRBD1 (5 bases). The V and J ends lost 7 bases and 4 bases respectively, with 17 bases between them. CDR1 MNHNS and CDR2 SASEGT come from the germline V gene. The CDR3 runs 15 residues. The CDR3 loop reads CASKPGGRVNQPQHF. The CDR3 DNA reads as TGTGCCAGCAAGCCCGGGGGGAGGGTTAATCAGCCCCAGCATTTT.

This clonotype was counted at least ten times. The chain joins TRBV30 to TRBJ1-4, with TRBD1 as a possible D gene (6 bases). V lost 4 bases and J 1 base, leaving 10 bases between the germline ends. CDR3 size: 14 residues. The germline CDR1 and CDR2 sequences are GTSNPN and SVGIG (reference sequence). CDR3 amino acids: CAWNGQITNEKLFF. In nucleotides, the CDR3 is TGTGCCTGGAATGGACAGATAACTAATGAAAAACTGTTTTTT.

Here the CDR3 reads CASSLWTSGRARETQYF. DNA for the CDR3: TGTGCCAGCAGCTTATGGACTAGCGGGAGGGCCCGGGAGACCCAGTACTTC. This chain links TRBV7-2 with TRBJ2-5, with 15 bases that match TRBD2. This CDR3 region has 17 residues. Germline V gene lookup returns CDR1 SGHTA and CDR2 FQGNSA. Trimming took 2 bases from V and 5 from J; bases not matched to a gene: 6.

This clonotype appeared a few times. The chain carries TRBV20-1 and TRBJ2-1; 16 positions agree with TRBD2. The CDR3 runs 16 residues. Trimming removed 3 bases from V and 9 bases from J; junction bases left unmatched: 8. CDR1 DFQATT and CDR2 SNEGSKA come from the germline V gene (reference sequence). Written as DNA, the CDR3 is TGCAGTGCTAGGGGGACTAGCGGGAGGGCCGTGGGTGAGCAGTTCTTC. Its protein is CSARGTSGRAVGEQFF.

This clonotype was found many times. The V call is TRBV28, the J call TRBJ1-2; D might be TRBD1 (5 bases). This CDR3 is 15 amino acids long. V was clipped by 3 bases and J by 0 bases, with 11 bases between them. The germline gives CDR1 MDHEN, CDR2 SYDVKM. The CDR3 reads CASSLVGETNYGYTF. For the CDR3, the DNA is TGTGCCAGCAGTTTGGTGGGGGAAACTAACTATGGCTACACCTTC.

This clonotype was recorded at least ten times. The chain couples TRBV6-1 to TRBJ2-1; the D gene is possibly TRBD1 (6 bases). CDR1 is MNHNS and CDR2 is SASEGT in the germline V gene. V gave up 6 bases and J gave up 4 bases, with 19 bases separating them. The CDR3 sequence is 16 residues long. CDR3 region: CASRAGTLRRYNEQFF. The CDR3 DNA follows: TGTGCCAGCAGAGCCGGGACACTTAGGCGTTACAATGAGCAGTTCTTC.

The CDR3 region is CASSGITYNEQFF. The CDR3 DNA follows: TGTGCCAGCAGTGGTATAACCTACAATGAGCAGTTCTTC. The V and J genes are TRBV2 and TRBJ2-1; D gene uncertain. Trimming removed 4 bases from V and 2 bases from J, with 6 bases in between. In germline, CDR1 is SNHLY, CDR2 FYNNEI. The CDR3 extends over 13 amino acids.

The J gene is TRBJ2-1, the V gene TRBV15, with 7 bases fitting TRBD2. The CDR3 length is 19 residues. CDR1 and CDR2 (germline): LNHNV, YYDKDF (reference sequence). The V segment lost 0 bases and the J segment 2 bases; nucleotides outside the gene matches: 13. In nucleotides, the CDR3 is TGTGCCACCAGCAGAGATCGTCTAGCGGAAACCCTAGCCTACAATGAGCAGTTCTTC. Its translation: CATSRDRLAETLAYNEQFF.

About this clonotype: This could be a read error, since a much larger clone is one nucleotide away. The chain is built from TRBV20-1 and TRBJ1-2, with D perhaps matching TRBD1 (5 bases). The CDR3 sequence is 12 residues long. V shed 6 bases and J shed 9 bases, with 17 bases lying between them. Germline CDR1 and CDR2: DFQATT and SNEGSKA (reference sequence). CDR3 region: CSAPGGIWSYTF. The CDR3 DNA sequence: TGCAGTGCCCCTGGGGGAATATGGAGCTACACCTTC.

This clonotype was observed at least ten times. This chain's CDR3 is CASSSGQGSGNTIYF. CDR3 bases: TGTGCCAGCAGCTCGGGACAGGGGTCTGGAAACACCATATATTTT. This chain links TRBV11-3 with TRBJ1-3, with 10 nucleotides matching TRBD1. V dropped 4 bases and J dropped 1; count of bases not matched to a gene: 1. Germline assignment: CDR1 SGHNT and CDR2 YENEEA. The CDR3 is 15 residues long. Complete variable domain (other parts from reference TRBV11-3 and TRBJ1-3): EAGVVQSPRYKIIEKKQPVAFWCNPISGHNTLYWYLQNLGQGPELLIRYENEEAVDDSQLPKDRFSAERLKGVDSTLKIQPAELGDSAVYLCASSSGQGSGNTIYFGEGSWLTVV.

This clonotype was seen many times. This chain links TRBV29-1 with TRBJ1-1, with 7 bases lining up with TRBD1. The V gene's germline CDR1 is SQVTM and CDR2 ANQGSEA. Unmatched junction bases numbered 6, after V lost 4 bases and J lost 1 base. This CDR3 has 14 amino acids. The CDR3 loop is CSVVPGQWNTEAFF. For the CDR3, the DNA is TGCAGCGTTGTTCCGGGACAGTGGAACACTGAAGCTTTCTTT.

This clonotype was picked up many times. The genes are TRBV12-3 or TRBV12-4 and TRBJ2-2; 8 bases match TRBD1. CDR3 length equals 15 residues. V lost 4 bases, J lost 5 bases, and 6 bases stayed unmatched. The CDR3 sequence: CASSSDRAGTGELFF. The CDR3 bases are TGTGCCAGCAGTTCGGACAGGGCGGGGACCGGGGAGCTGTTTTTT.

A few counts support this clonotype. In nucleotides, the CDR3 is TGTGCCAGCAGTTTAGGGGACTACAATGAGCAGTTCTTC. Protein: CASSLGDYNEQFF. This rearrangement joins TRBV28 to TRBJ2-1; D is undetermined. The germline V and J ends were trimmed by 2 bases and 3 bases, with 5 bases remaining between them. Germline loops: CDR1 MDHEN, CDR2 SYDVKM. The CDR3 totals 13 residues.

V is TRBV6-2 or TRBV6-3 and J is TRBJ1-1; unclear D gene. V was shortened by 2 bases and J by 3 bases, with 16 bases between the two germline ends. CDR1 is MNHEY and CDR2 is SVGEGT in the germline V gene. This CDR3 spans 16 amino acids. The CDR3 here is CASSYRAPETYTEAFF. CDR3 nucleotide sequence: TGTGCCAGCAGTTACAGGGCCCCGGAGACATACACTGAAGCTTTCTTT.